The sequence of this TCR beta chain was determined in a study of tissue T cells after allogeneic stem cell transplantation (dated by TCRdb to between 2021 and 2024). Context from the whole study: All GVHD patients received grafts from donors, four unmodified and three CD34-selected to deplete T cells. When multiple samples of a tissue were available, H&E sections were reviewed by a pathologist, and samples with histologically apparent lymphocytes were prioritized for sequencing. The human arm was a prospective observational study without blinding or randomization. Using research autopsies of patients with and without GVHD, plus mouse models of GVHD, the study profiled TCR beta repertoires across many tissues. Broader findings and caveats from the paper: Which tissue TCRs were alloreactive or antigen-specific was not determined in the study, and some of the clones might have been host cells that persisted. Within patients, how anatomically similar tissues were was a major factor shaping TCR repertoire composition, regardless of disease or transplant status. In both patients and mice, only a limited portion of the TCR repertoire detected in tissues was captured by blood and spleen T cells. Only a few T cell clones appeared in more than one patient, yet motif-based clustering showed tissue-specific repertoire signatures that were shared between patients. The patient cohort was small and varied clinically, and sampling depth was recognized as a limitation.

According to the study, the label for this sample's time point signals: human tissue collected at research (rapid) autopsy. Over a three-year period, a research-autopsy study prospectively enrolled about 7 adult allo-HCT recipients who had steroid-refractory GVHD. All GVHD patients had gastrointestinal GVHD and received several lines of GVHD-directed therapy; roughly five also had skin involvement. After a median post-mortem interval of approximately 9.8 hours, the autopsy tissues collected included GI sites spanning esophagus to rectum, along with liver, skin and lymphoid organs including spleen. Each autopsy specimen was cut in two, with one portion flash-frozen in liquid nitrogen and the remainder formalin-fixed, and the outer muscle layers of GI specimens were removed. To extract genomic DNA from frozen tissues, either the Mag-Bind Blood & Tissue DNA HDQ 96 Kit on a Chemagic 360 or the DNeasy Blood & Tissue Kit was used. Because of concern about red blood cell contamination, extracted DNA underwent additional purification with the Genomic DNA Clean & Concentrator-25 kit.

On this clone: The antigen it binds to is not known. A far larger clone is only one base removed, so a read error is likely. This sample includes further DNA sequences coding for the same CDR3.

Receptors were amplified or captured by the immunoSEQ multiplex PCR assay. TCRbeta CDR3 sequencing was performed at survey depth by Adaptive Biotechnologies, and CDR3 sequences, V/J genes, productive frequency and template counts were reported. Amplification of TCR beta CDR3 regions was performed from genomic DNA rather than from RNA. For the original study's pipeline: Jensen-Shannon divergence was used to quantify pairwise repertoire overlap between tissues, with a value of 1 indicating complete divergence and a value of 0 indicating identical repertoires. Tissues were clustered by single-linkage agglomerative hierarchical clustering of pairwise JSD values and displayed as dendrograms. All patient samples were analyzed with GLIPH2 using simulation_depth 1000, kmer_min_depth 3 and cdr3_length_cutoff 8, and only groups containing more than two unique CDR3s were kept. A standardized tissue-overlap score was calculated by extrapolating Jaccard GLIPH-group overlap across patients to a standard repertoire size of 1000 clones. To look at how diversity was associated with clinical or experimental variables, linear mixed-effect models were used, with tissue treated as a fixed effect and individual treated as a random effect. TCRdb mirrors the immuneACCESS table, restricted to in-frame sequences. Some clones are absent from its copies; in checked studies, under half trace to an unresolved V gene, and the reason for the others is unknown. V, J and clone size were drawn from that table, and D and trimming were deduced from the DNA. This sample has about 1,300 clones in its table, and approximately 79% of those were observed once. Of the sample, just over 35% falls within the top ten clones.

The sequencing used spleen tissue, collected at autopsy. The sequence came from an older male patient with steroid-refractory graft-versus-host disease after an allogeneic stem cell transplant. Donor T cells from the graft may be present among the T cells after a transplant.

The CDR3 protein is CASSLVAGGGETQYF. In nucleotides, the sequence is TGCGCCAGCAGCTTGGTGGCCGGGGGGGGAGAGACCCAGTACTTC. The rearrangement combines TRBV5-6 with TRBJ2-5; TRBD2 lines up with 8 middle nucleotides. According to the germline V gene, CDR1 reads SGHDT and CDR2 reads YYEEEE. The CDR3 covers 15 residues, taking in both the cysteine and the phenylalanine. The sequence is cut down to CDR3 DNA, 45 bases in frame from base 1.